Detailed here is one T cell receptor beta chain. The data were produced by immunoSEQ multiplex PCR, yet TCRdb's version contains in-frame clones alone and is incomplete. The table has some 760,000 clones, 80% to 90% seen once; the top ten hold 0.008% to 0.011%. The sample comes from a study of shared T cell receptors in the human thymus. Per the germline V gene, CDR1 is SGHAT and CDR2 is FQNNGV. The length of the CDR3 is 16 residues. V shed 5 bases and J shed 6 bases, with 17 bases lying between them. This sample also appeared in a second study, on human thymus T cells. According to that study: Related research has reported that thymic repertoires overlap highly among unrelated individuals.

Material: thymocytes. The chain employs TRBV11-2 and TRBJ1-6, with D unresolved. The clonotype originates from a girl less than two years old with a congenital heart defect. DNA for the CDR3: TGTGCCAGCAGCCAAACTGAGGCCGGGTTTAATTCACCCCTCCACTTT. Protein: CASSQTEAGFNSPLHF.